These 6 T cell receptor beta chains came from one sample sequenced in a study of STAT5B mutations in CD4+ large granular lymphocyte leukemia. This table comes from immunoSEQ multiplex PCR, and its TCRdb copy is limited to in-frame clones, with some not included. The data show tens of thousands of clones, approximately 75% seen once. Specimen: CD4+ T cells from blood buffy coats. The receptors come from a human donor in good health.

This clone was seen once. V usage is TRBV5-1 and J usage is TRBJ2-1; no clear D. V was clipped by 7 bases and J by 2 bases, with 16 bases between them. Germline CDR1 SGHRS, CDR2 YFSETQ. The CDR3 extends over 15 amino acids. CDR3 protein: CASGTSGDPYNEQFF. The CDR3 DNA reads TGCGCCAGCGGCACCTCAGGAGACCCCTACAATGAGCAGTTCTTC. Using reference TRBV5-1 and TRBJ2-1 for the parts outside the CDR3, the full variable domain is KAGVTQTPRYLIKTRGQQVTLSCSPISGHRSVSWYQQTPGQGLQFLFEYFSETQRNKGNFPGRFSGRQFSNSRSEMNVSTLELGDSALYLCASGTSGDPYNEQFFGPGTRLTVL.

The V and J genes are TRBV7-8 and TRBJ1-3; D remains ambiguous. V lost 5 bases to trimming and J lost 7 bases, with 12 bases between them. The CDR3 contains 13 residues. The germline V gene encodes CDR1 SGHVS and CDR2 FQNEAQ. CDR3 sequence reads: CASSVLRGNTIYF. The CDR3 DNA follows: TGTGCCAGCAGCGTCCTTAGAGGGAACACCATATATTTT.

The CDR3 DNA reads TGTGCCAGTTCGCCTCTCAGTCAGAACACCGGGGAGCTGTTTTTT. As protein: CASSPLSQNTGELFF. This rearrangement joins TRBV6-1 to TRBJ2-2; no firm D call. The CDR3 has 15 amino acids. In germline, CDR1 is MNHNS, CDR2 SASEGT. V was trimmed by 9 bases and J by 1 base, leaving 15 bases between them.

This clone was seen more than once but under ten times. This chain uses TRBV9 with TRBJ1-5; D gene uncertain. CDR3 length: 14 amino acids. The germline V gene has CDR1 SGDLS and CDR2 YYNGEE. The V end was cut by 0 bases, the J end by 1 base, with 5 bases between. The CDR3 region is CASSVGVSNQPQHF. The CDR3 DNA sequence: TGTGCCAGCAGCGTAGGGGTGAGCAATCAGCCCCAGCATTTT.

By frequency in the sample, this clone is medium-sized (0.01 to 0.1%). This chain links TRBV14 with TRBJ1-1; no clear D gene. The CDR3 has 13 residues. V gave up 0 bases and J gave up 0 bases, with 2 bases separating them. The germline CDR1 and CDR2 sequences are SGHDN and FVKESK. The CDR3 here is CASSQEMNTEAFF. The CDR3 DNA is TGTGCCAGCAGCCAAGAGATGAACACTGAAGCTTTCTTT. Full variable domain (outside the CDR3, taken from reference TRBV14 and TRBJ1-1): EAGVTQFPSHSVIEKGQTVTLRCDPISGHDNLYWYRRVMGKEIKFLLHFVKESKQDESGMPNNRFLAERTGGTYSTLKVQPAELEDSGVYFCASSQEMNTEAFFGQGTRLTVV.

This clone turned up a few times. This chain connects TRBV5-1 to TRBJ1-1; tentative D call: TRBD1 (6 bases). The germline V and J ends were trimmed by 0 bases and 4 bases, with 16 bases remaining between them. The CDR3 totals 16 residues. Per the germline V gene, CDR1 is SGHRS and CDR2 is YFSETQ. For the CDR3, the DNA is TGCGCCAGCAGCTTGGGGGCGACAGGTACGAGCACTGAAGCTTTCTTT. Its protein product is CASSLGATGTSTEAFF.